The rows below give T cell receptor beta chains drawn from one sample of a study of somatic mutations in cytotoxic T cells in rheumatoid arthritis. The protocol was immunoSEQ multiplex PCR, while the TCRdb copy is restricted to in-frame clones and leaves out a portion. The table lists about 16,000 clones, more than 70% of them singletons, with roughly a tenth in the top ten. Sequencing was carried out using CD8+ T cells sorted from blood. Source of these receptors: an adult with rheumatoid arthritis. Both conserved end residues are part of each CDR3. Each record gives: D gene, V gene, clone size, J gene, CDR3 DNA, CDR3 protein. A D gene is named only where the DNA matches it firmly. Size is stated for part of the rows, as once, few or many counts, or as a class when the clone is expanded.

TRBD1	TRBV5-4	.	TRBJ2-7	TGTGCCAGCAGCCCAGGACAGGGAGACTACGAGCAGTACTTC	CASSPGQGDYEQYF
.	TRBV2	once	TRBJ2-2	TGTGCCAGCAATGGACAGTTTACCGGGGAGCTGTTTTTT	CASNGQFTGELFF
TRBD2	TRBV28	.	TRBJ2-1	TGTGCCAGCAGCCGAGGACTAGCGGCGGTCAATGAGCAGTTCTTC	CASSRGLAAVNEQFF
.	TRBV10-1	.	TRBJ1-1	TGCGCCAGCAGTGAGTCGTTAGGCGCGAACACTGAAGCTTTCTTT	CASSESLGANTEAFF
TRBD1	TRBV11-2	.	TRBJ2-7	TGTGCCAGCAGCTCAATTCAAGGTCGGACAGGGGGCACGTACGAGCAGTACTTC	CASSSIQGRTGGTYEQYF
TRBD1	TRBV19	once	TRBJ2-7	TGTGCCAGTAGCAGGACGAGGGACAGGGAATGCGAGCAGTACTTC	CASSRTRDRECEQYF
TRBD1	TRBV6-1	.	TRBJ2-4	TGTGCCAGCAGTGAATTGAAAGATGACAGGGGGCGACGAGGAATTCAGTACTTC	CASSELKDDRGRRGIQYF
.	TRBV7-7	few	TRBJ2-7	TGTGCCAGCAGCTTGGGGGCGGGCTACGAGCAGTACTTC	CASSLGAGYEQYF
.	TRBV27	.	TRBJ1-5	TGTGCCAGCACTTCCGCCGGGGGCAGGCAGCCCCAGCATTTT	CASTSAGGRQPQHF
TRBD2	TRBV14	.	TRBJ2-5	TGTGCCAGCAGCCAAGAATGGCCTAGCGGGACCCTGTACCAAGAGACCCAGTACTTC	CASSQEWPSGTLYQETQYF
TRBD1	TRBV5-1	once	TRBJ1-2	TGCGCCAGCAGCTTGACAGGGGGCGCGTCAAACTATGGCTACACCTTC	CASSLTGGASNYGYTF
TRBD1	TRBV25-1	.	TRBJ1-2	TGTGCCAGCAGTGAATCGGGGAACCCAGGGGGTGGCTACACCTTC	CASSESGNPGGGYTF
TRBD1	TRBV7-9	.	TRBJ1-1	TGTGCCAGCAGCCCTAGACAGGGTTCCCCCGAAGACACTGAAGCTTTCTTT	CASSPRQGSPEDTEAFF
.	TRBV6-5	.	TRBJ1-1	TGTGCCAGCAGTAGCGCCGAGCCGAACACTGAAGCTTTCTTT	CASSSAEPNTEAFF
TRBD1	TRBV11-2	.	TRBJ2-2	TGTGCCAGCAGTCCCGGGACAGGGGGAGGGGAGCTGTTTTTT	CASSPGTGGGELFF
.	TRBV5-6	.	TRBJ1-1	TGTGCCAGTACTAGGGGGGGGACGGACACTGAAGCTTTCTTT	CASTRGGTDTEAFF
TRBD2	TRBV25-1	.	TRBJ2-7	TGTGCCAGCAGCCACTGGGGGGGCTACGAGCAGTACTTC	CASSHWGGYEQYF
TRBD1	TRBV6-1	few	TRBJ2-7	TGTGCCAGCAGTGAAGAGGGACAGGGGGCCTACGAGCAGTACTTC	CASSEEGQGAYEQYF
TRBD1	TRBV9	few	TRBJ1-2	TGTGCCAGCAGCGGAGGGGACAGCGGCCACTATGGCTACACCTTC	CASSGGDSGHYGYTF
.	TRBV6-5	few	TRBJ1-5	TGTGCCAGTGGTGTTGCCTGGCAGCCCCAGCATTTT	CASGVAWQPQHF
.	TRBV7-3	.	TRBJ2-3	TGTGCCAGCTCTCCGGGACTTGTTAGCACAGATACGCAGTATTTT	CASSPGLVSTDTQYF
.	TRBV7-2	.	TRBJ2-2	TGTGCCAGCACCCTAGGGTATACGGGCGGGGAGCTGTTTTTT	CASTLGYTGGELFF
.	TRBV9	.	TRBJ1-2	TGTGCCAGCAGCGGGCGCCGGGTTACATTC	CASSGRRVTF
TRBD1	TRBV5-5	.	TRBJ2-3	TGTGCCAGCAGCTTGCGGACAGGGGGCGCAGATACGCAGTATTTT	CASSLRTGGADTQYF
.	TRBV2	.	TRBJ2-1	TGTGCCAGCAGTGAAGCGCGGCACAATGAGCAGTTCTTC	CASSEARHNEQFF
.	TRBV29-1	.	TRBJ1-2	TGCAGCGTTGACGTCGGAGGCCACCTTAACTATGGCTACACCTTC	CSVDVGGHLNYGYTF
.	TRBV4-1	few	TRBJ1-2	TGCGCCAGCAGCCAACCTAGACCGCAGTCCCTCTATGGCTACACCTTC	CASSQPRPQSLYGYTF
.	TRBV6-1	.	TRBJ2-3	TGTGCCAGCGGGTGGGGTACAGATACGCAGTATTTT	CASGWGTDTQYF
TRBD2	TRBV13	few	TRBJ2-7	TGTGCCAGCAGCCCCAACCCGGGACTAGCGGGGGAGCAGTACTTC	CASSPNPGLAGEQYF
.	TRBV6-1	few	TRBJ1-1	TGTGCCAGCAGTGAAGGAGGTGGGGGAGGCACTGAAGCTTTCTTT	CASSEGGGGGTEAFF
.	TRBV7-9	.	TRBJ1-6	TGTGCCAGCAGGCGCACGGACGGGAACAATTCACCCCTCCACTTT	CASRRTDGNNSPLHF
.	TRBV5-5	.	TRBJ1-6	TGTGCCAGCAGCCCCTCTGGACAGAGCTCCTATAATTCACCCCTCCACTTT	CASSPSGQSSYNSPLHF
TRBD1	TRBV11-1	medium-sized	TRBJ2-7	TGTGCCAGCAGGGCACAGGGGTACGAGCAGTACTTC	CASRAQGYEQYF
.	TRBV28	.	TRBJ2-7	TGTGCCAGCAGGTCCGGGATTCTCTCCTACGAGCAGTACTTC	CASRSGILSYEQYF
TRBD2	TRBV19	.	TRBJ2-1	TGTGCCAGTAGTATAGTTGGCGGCTATAGCGGGGGGGCGCGGGAGCAGTTCTTC	CASSIVGGYSGGAREQFF
TRBD1	TRBV29-1	once	TRBJ1-1	TGCAGCGCCACGACAGGGGGCCGAACTGAAGCTTTCTTT	CSATTGGRTEAFF
.	TRBV27	few	TRBJ1-1	TGTGCCAGCAGTGACGATGGGAGGATGAACACTGAAGCTTTCTTT	CASSDDGRMNTEAFF
.	TRBV7-8	once	TRBJ2-7	TGTGCCAGCAGCTTAGGCTCCTCGAACCACGAGCAGTACTTC	CASSLGSSNHEQYF
.	TRBV9	once	TRBJ2-2	TGTGCCAGCAGCGTAGTGCCGGGACTTACCAACACCGGGGAGCTGTTTTTT	CASSVVPGLTNTGELFF
TRBD2	TRBV7-9	.	TRBJ2-1	TGTGCCAGCAGCTCCCTACTAGCGGGGAGGACGAATGAGCAGTTCTTC	CASSSLLAGRTNEQFF
.	TRBV30	.	TRBJ2-1	TGTGCCTGGAATCCGGGACGGAGCTCCTACAATGAGCAGTTCTTC	CAWNPGRSSYNEQFF
TRBD1	TRBV7-3	.	TRBJ1-5	TGTGCCAGCAGCTTAGGACAGGGGAACAATCAGCCCCAGCATTTT	CASSLGQGNNQPQHF
.	TRBV4-1	.	TRBJ1-1	TGCGCCAGCAGCCAAGATGGGCCCACTGAAGCTTTCTTT	CASSQDGPTEAFF
.	TRBV27	.	TRBJ2-1	TGTGCCAGCAACATTAGGCGGGCCGATGAGCAGTTCTTC	CASNIRRADEQFF
TRBD2	TRBV9	.	TRBJ2-7	TGTGCCAGCAGCGGGAGCGGGGGCCCGTATCCTTCCTACGAGCAGTACTTC	CASSGSGGPYPSYEQYF
.	TRBV28	.	TRBJ2-5	TGTGCGATAGATCAGGGGCGCGGAGAGACCCAGTACTTC	CAIDQGRGETQYF
.	TRBV9	.	TRBJ2-2	TGTGCCAGCAGCGGGGACGGGCGGCGGGGTTCCGGGGAGCTGTTTTTT	CASSGDGRRGSGELFF
.	TRBV5-5	.	TRBJ2-7	TGTGCCAGCAGCTTGGCAGGGTCAGACTACGAGCAGTACTTC	CASSLAGSDYEQYF
.	TRBV20-1	.	TRBJ1-1	TGCAGTGCTAGAGTCCTCCCTGAAGCTTTCTTT	CSARVLPEAFF
.	TRBV6-4	.	TRBJ2-6	TGTGCCAGCAGTATGGGTCCTGGTGACTCTGGGGCCAACGTCCTGACTTTC	CASSMGPGDSGANVLTF
TRBD1	TRBV19	.	TRBJ1-6	TGTGCCAGTAGTGAGGACAGGGGGAGATCATCACCCCTCCACTTT	CASSEDRGRSSPLHF
TRBD1	TRBV30	.	TRBJ1-5	TGTGCCTGGGACCGGGACAGGGGTAATCAGCCCCAGCATTTT	CAWDRDRGNQPQHF
TRBD2	TRBV10-3	.	TRBJ2-3	TGTGCCATCAGTGTGATAGCGGGGGACCAAAACACAGATACGCAGTATTTT	CAISVIAGDQNTDTQYF
.	TRBV29-1	.	TRBJ2-7	TGCAGCGCCCGGGACGGGAGCTCCTACGAGCAGTACTTC	CSARDGSSYEQYF
.	TRBV4-1	.	TRBJ2-5	TGCGCCAGCAGCCAAGTTTCAGGAGGGACGATTACCCAAGAGACCCAGTACTTC	CASSQVSGGTITQETQYF